This passage covers 10 T cell receptor beta chains from one sample sequenced in a study of T-cell reconstitution after alpha-beta-depleted transplantation in children. Library preparation (for TCRbeta) was performed with unique molecular identifiers. TCRdb fed the PCR reads into MiXCR, producing one record per CDR3 protein. The table lists about 360,000 distinct CDR3 sequences, about an eighth of them singletons. The material sequenced was PBMCs, taken from the stem cell graft. The receptors derive from a human donor who donated a stem cell graft to a child with Fanconi anemia.

In this sample, this clonotype turned up a few times. The rearrangement uses TRBV5-1 and TRBJ1-1; possibly TRBD1 for D (5 bases). The CDR3 spans 18 residues. Trimming removed 6 bases from V and 6 bases from J, with 30 bases in between. CDR1 is SGHRS, CDR2 YFSETQ, per germline. CDR3 in amino acids: CASTPWGWDGVSVSEAFF. The DNA for the CDR3 is TGCGCCAGCACCCCGTGGGGGTGGGACGGGGTGTCGGTCTCTGAAGCTTTCTTT.

V and J are TRBV20-1 and TRBJ1-1; possible D gene TRBD1, 6 bases. CDR1 and CDR2 from the germline V gene are DFQATT and SNEGSKA (reference sequence). The CDR3 covers 15 residues. Trimming removed 3 bases from V and 3 bases from J, with 17 bases in between. As DNA, the CDR3 is TGCAGTGCTAGGCCCTCACAGGGCGAGGACACTGAAGCTTTCTTT. The encoded protein is CSARPSQGEDTEAFF.

This clonotype has a count of ten or more. V usage is TRBV7-2 and J usage is TRBJ2-5; the D is unclear. With 5 bases removed from V and 5 bases from J, the gap between germline ends came to 6 bases. The CDR3 spans 11 residues. Per the germline V gene, CDR1 is SGHTA and CDR2 is FQGNSA. Written as DNA, the CDR3 is TGTGCCAGCAGCAACCGGGAGACCCAGTACTTC. Encoded protein: CASSNRETQYF.

With regard to this clonotype: The junction does not match germline at one end; this may be a read error. This rearrangement joins TRBV20-1 to TRBJ2-7, with a weak D call TRBD2 (7 bases). Germline loops: CDR1 DFQATT, CDR2 SNEGSKA (reference sequence). The CDR3 extends over 15 amino acids. The CDR3 bases are TGCGGTGCTCCAGGGAGGGGGGGGCCATTCTACGAGCAGTACTTC. This gives the protein CGAPGRGGPFYEQYF.

The V gene is TRBV4-2, the J gene TRBJ2-1, with a tentative D call TRBD1 (5 bases). This CDR3 has 14 amino acids. V was clipped by 3 bases and J by 13 bases, with 19 bases between them. Germline lookup yields CDR1 LGHNA and CDR2 YNFKEQ. This CDR3 reads CASSQTQAIQGQFF. CDR3 DNA: TGTGCCAGCAGCCAGACACAGGCGATCCAGGGACAGTTCTTC.

This clonotype was observed a handful of times. The chain recombines TRBV7-9 with TRBJ2-5; TRBD2 aligns across 8 bases. Germline values: CDR1 SEHNR, CDR2 FQNEAQ (reference sequence). Germline trimming cut 7 bases from V and 0 bases from J; bases unmatched to any gene: 7. There are 15 residues in the CDR3. The CDR3 region is CASNTRGGYQETQYF. CDR3 DNA: TGTGCCAGCAACACCCGGGGGGGGTACCAAGAGACCCAGTACTTC.

The rearrangement links TRBV5-5 to TRBJ2-7, with D unclear. Trimming stripped 0 bases from V and 3 bases from J, with 13 bases between. The CDR3 spans 15 residues. Germline V gene lookup returns CDR1 SGHKS and CDR2 YYEKEE (reference sequence). The chain's CDR3 is CASSLAPRSGYEQYV. CDR3 sequence (DNA): TGTGCCAGCAGCTTGGCCCCCCGATCCGGCTACGAGCAGTACGTC.

At least ten counts were recorded for this clonotype. This chain uses TRBV11-2 with TRBJ2-7, with D hard to call. CDR3 size: 14 residues. CDR1 is SGHAT, CDR2 FQNNGV, per germline. V gave up 0 bases and J gave up 6 bases, with 12 bases separating them. CDR3 sequence reads: CASSLERVTGEQYV. The CDR3 nucleotides are TGTGCCAGCAGCTTAGAAAGGGTAACTGGCGAGCAGTACGTC.

This clonotype was detected a few times. The chain links TRBV12-3 or TRBV12-4 to TRBJ2-1; D unclear. The CDR3 length is 13 residues. Trimming took 4 bases from V and 3 from J, leaving 7 bases between them. CDR3 amino acids: CASSSGHYNEQFF. The CDR3 nucleotides are TGTGCCAGCAGTTCCGGTCACTACAATGAGCAGTTCTTC.

The V and J genes are TRBV4-2 and TRBJ1-2; no definite D call. V gave up 1 base and J gave up 0 bases, with 9 bases separating them. The CDR3 is 15 amino acids. CDR1 and CDR2 (germline): LGHNA, YNFKEQ. The CDR3 coding sequence is TGTGCCAGCAGCCAAGCCTGGGAGTCTAACTATGGCTACACCTTC. Protein product: CASSQAWESNYGYTF.